This T cell receptor (beta chain) was identified in a study of T-cell memory formation after mild COVID-19. This clonotype was found many times. The antigen remains undetermined. Study conclusions and caveats: Contracting CD4+ clones sat mainly in CM and EM; CD8+ in EMRA.

TCRdb re-analysed the 5' RACE reads in MiXCR, keeping a single row per CDR3 protein. The repertoire holds around 30,000 distinct CDR3 sequences, with roughly 12% as singletons. Sequenced sample: PBMCs or a T cell subset sorted from them (not recorded which). The TCR was taken from an adult woman who had mild COVID-19 (a few samples of this study predate the infection). Cell type and time point are not known.

The CDR3 region has the DNA TGCAGTGCTATAGGGACTAGCGGGAGAGGGGCCACTGGAGATACGCAGTATTTT. Translation gives CSAIGTSGRGATGDTQYF. This chain links TRBV20-1 with TRBJ2-3, with 14 bases matching TRBD2. The CDR3 spans 18 residues. Trimming removed 4 bases from V and 5 bases from J; junction bases left unmatched: 14. CDR1 and CDR2 (germline): DFQATT, SNEGSKA (reference sequence).